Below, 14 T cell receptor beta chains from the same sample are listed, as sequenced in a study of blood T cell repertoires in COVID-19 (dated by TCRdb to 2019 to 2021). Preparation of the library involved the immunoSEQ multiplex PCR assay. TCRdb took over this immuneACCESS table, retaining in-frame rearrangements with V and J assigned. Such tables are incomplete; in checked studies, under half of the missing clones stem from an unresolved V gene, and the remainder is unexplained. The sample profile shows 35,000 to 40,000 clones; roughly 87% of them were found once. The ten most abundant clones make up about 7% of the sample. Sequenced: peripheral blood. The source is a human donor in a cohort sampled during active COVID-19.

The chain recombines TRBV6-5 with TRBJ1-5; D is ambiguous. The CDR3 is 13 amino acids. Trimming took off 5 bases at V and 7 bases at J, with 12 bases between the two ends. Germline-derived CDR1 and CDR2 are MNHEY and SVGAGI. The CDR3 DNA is TGTGCCAGCAGTCGCGGCGGGGAGCAGCCCCAGCATTTT. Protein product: CASSRGGEQPQHF.

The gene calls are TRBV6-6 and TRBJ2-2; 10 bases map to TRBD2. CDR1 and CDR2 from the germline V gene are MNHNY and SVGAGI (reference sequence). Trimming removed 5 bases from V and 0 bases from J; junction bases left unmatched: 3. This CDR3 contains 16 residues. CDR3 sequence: CASSNSGGTNTGELFF. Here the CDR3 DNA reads TGTGCCAGCAGTAATAGCGGGGGGACGAACACCGGGGAGCTGTTTTTT.

CDR3 amino acids: CASSRTGLTGANVLTF. Written as DNA, the CDR3 is TGTGCCAGTAGTAGGACAGGCTTGACTGGGGCCAACGTCCTGACTTTC. The chain couples TRBV19 to TRBJ2-6; 7 bases line up with TRBD1. V trimming: 4 bases; J trimming: 2 bases; junction bases outside the gene matches: 5. Germline CDR1 and CDR2: LNHDA and SQIVND (reference sequence). The CDR3 spans 16 residues.

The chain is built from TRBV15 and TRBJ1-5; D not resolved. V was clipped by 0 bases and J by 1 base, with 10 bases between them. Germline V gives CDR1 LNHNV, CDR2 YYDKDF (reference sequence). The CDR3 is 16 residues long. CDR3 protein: CATSRDIGYSNQPQHF. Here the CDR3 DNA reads TGTGCCACCAGCAGAGATATCGGTTACAGCAATCAGCCCCAGCATTTT.

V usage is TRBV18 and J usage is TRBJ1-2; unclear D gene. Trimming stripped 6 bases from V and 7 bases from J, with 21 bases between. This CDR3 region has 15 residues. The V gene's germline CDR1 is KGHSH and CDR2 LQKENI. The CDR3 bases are TGTGCCAGCTCGCCCTTAAGAAAAGATCCGCGTGGCTACACCTTC. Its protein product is CASSPLRKDPRGYTF. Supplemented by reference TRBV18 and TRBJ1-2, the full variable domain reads NAGVMQNPRHLVRRRGQEARLRCSPMKGHSHVYWYRQLPEEGLKFMVYLQKENIIDESGMPKERFSAEFPKEGPSILRIQQVVRGDSAAYFCASSPLRKDPRGYTFGSGTRLTVV.

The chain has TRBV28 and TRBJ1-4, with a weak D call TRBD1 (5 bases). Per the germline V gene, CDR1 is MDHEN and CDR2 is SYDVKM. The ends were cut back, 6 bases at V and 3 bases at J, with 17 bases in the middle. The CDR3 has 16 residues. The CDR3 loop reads CASSWTRDRSNEKLFF. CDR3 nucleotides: TGTGCCAGCAGCTGGACAAGGGATCGGTCTAATGAAAAACTGTTTTTT. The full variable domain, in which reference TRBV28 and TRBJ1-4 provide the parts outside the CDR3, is DVKVTQSSRYLVKRTGEKVFLECVQDMDHENMFWYRQDPGLGLRLIYFSYDVKMKEKGDIPEGYSVSREKKERFSLILESASTNQTSMYLCASSWTRDRSNEKLFFGSGTQLSVL.

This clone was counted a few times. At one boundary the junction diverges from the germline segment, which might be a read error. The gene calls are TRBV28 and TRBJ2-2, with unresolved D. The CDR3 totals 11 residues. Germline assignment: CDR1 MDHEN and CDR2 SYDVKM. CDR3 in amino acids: CASSLGLQVSF. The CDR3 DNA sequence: TGTGCCAGCAGTTTAGGTTTACAAGTATCTTTT.

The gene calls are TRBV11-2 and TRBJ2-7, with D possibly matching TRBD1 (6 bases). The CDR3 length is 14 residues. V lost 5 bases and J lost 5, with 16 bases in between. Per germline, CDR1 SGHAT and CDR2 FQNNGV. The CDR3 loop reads CASSLQGKSHEQYF. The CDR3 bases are TGTGCCAGCAGCCTACAGGGTAAGAGCCACGAGCAGTACTTC.

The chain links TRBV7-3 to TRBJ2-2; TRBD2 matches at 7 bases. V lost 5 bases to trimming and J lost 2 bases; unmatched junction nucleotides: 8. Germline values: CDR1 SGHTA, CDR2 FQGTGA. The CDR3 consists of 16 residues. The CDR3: CASSPGTNINTGELFF. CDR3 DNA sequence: TGTGCCAGCAGCCCCGGGACTAATATCAACACCGGGGAGCTGTTTTTT.

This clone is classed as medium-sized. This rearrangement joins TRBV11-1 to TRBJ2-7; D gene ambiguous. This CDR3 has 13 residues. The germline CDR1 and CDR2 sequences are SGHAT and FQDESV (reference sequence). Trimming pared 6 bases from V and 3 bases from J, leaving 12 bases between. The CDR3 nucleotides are TGTGCCAGCAGTCAACAAATGGTCTACGAGCAGTACTTC. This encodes CASSQQMVYEQYF.

The CDR3, as DNA: TGTGCCAGCAGCTATGACAGGTACAATGAGCAGTTCTTC. This gives the protein CASSYDRYNEQFF. The chain carries TRBV6-5 and TRBJ2-1; TRBD1 is a possible D gene (6 bases). The CDR3 is 13 amino acids. Germline CDR1 is MNHEY and CDR2 is SVGAGI. V was cut by 6 bases and J by 4 bases, with 10 bases left in between.

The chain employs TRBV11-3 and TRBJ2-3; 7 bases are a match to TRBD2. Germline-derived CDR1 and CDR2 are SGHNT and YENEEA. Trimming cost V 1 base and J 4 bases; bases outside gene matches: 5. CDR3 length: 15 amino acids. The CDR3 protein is CASSLGGLVADTQYF. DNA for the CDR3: TGTGCCAGCAGCTTAGGCGGACTAGTGGCAGATACGCAGTATTTT.

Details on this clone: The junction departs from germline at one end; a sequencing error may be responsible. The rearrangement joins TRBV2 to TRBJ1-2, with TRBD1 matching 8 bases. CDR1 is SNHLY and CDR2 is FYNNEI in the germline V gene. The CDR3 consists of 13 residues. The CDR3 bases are TGTGCCAGCAGTGAAGGTCGCAGGGGGCTAATCTTCTTC. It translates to CASSEGRRGLIFF.

CDR3 DNA: TGTGCCAGCAGCTACCGGACATTCGACGAGCAGTACTTC. This encodes CASSYRTFDEQYF. The rearrangement links TRBV5-4 to TRBJ2-7, with D perhaps TRBD1 (5 bases). Germline V CDR1 and CDR2: SGHNT, YYREEE (reference sequence). The CDR3 sequence is 13 residues long. V lost 3 bases, J lost 5 bases, and 12 bases lay in between.